This is a list of T cell receptor beta chains from one sample in a study of T cells in Graves' hyperthyroidism and ophthalmopathy. In TCRdb, the multiplex PCR reads were re-called with MiXCR into one record per CDR3 protein. The sample shows around 690,000 distinct CDR3 sequences, roughly 17% of them seen only once. The sequencing input was blood. Receptor source: a man between 45 and 60 years old with Graves' hyperthyroidism. Both conserved end residues are part of each CDR3. Each record gives: D gene, clone size, J gene, V gene, CDR3 DNA, CDR3 protein. The D gene is left open where the match is weak. Size tells how often a clone was seen (once, few, many) or the class of an expanded clone, and some rows leave it out.

>NA|NA|TRBJ1-3|TRBV28
TGTACCAGCAGTTTACGGGTAGGAGGAAACACCATATATTTT
CTSSLRVGGNTIYF
>NA|few|TRBJ2-2|TRBV20-1
TGCAGTGCCCACGCGGTGGCGTGGACCGGGGAGCTGTTTTTT
CSAHAVAWTGELFF
>NA|NA|TRBJ2-1|TRBV27
TGTGCCAGCAGTTCTACCACGGATGAGCAGTTCTTC
CASSSTTDEQFF
>NA|few|TRBJ2-7|TRBV20-1
TGCAGTGCTAGTGATTGGGGGGTTAGGGGACACGAGCAGTACTTC
CSASDWGVRGHEQYF
>NA|NA|TRBJ2-1|TRBV29-1
TGCAGCCTCCTAAGGCCGAGTGGTGAGCAGTTCTTC
CSLLRPSGEQFF
>TRBD1|few|TRBJ2-6|TRBV3-1
TGTGCCAGCAGCCCCCTGGGACAGCCCTCTGGGGCCAACGTCCTGACTTTC
CASSPLGQPSGANVLTF
>TRBD2|NA|TRBJ2-5|TRBV3-1
TGTGCCAGCAGCCAAGAGGGACTAGCGGTGTTGGAGACCCAGTACTTC
CASSQEGLAVLETQYF
>TRBD1|many|TRBJ1-5|TRBV28
TGTGCCAGCACGACAGGGGCTTTTCATCAGCCCCAGCATTTT
CASTTGAFHQPQHF
>NA|many|TRBJ2-3|TRBV28
TGTGCCAGCAGTCCCATAAAGGGCCGGACGCAGTATTTT
CASSPIKGRTQYF
>TRBD2|many|TRBJ2-1|TRBV27
TGTGCCAGCAGTCCCGTCTGGACTAGCGGACCCTACAATGAGCAGTTCTTC
CASSPVWTSGPYNEQFF
>TRBD1|NA|TRBJ1-3|TRBV2
TGTGCCAGCGGTGAGGACAGGGGGAAGTCCTTCTCTGGAAACACCATATATTTT
CASGEDRGKSFSGNTIYF
>TRBD2|NA|TRBJ2-3|TRBV13
TGTGCCAGCAGCTCAGCGGGAGGGTTCGCAGATACGCAGTATTTT
CASSSAGGFADTQYF
>TRBD1|NA|TRBJ2-1|TRBV28
TGTGCCAGCAGTCAGGACAGGCGACTCAGCAATGAGCAGTTCTTC
CASSQDRRLSNEQFF
>NA|many|TRBJ2-7|TRBV27
TGTGCCAGCAGCTCCCAAACCAGAATGGGGGGTGGAAAATTGAACGAGCAGTACTTC
CASSSQTRMGGGKLNEQYF
>TRBD2|NA|TRBJ2-1|TRBV7-2
TGTGCCAGCAGCCCCCACCGGACTAGCCTCCGCTACAATGAGCAGTTCTTC
CASSPHRTSLRYNEQFF
>TRBD2|many|TRBJ2-3|TRBV27
TGTGCCAGCAGTTTGTTGGTTGGGACTAGCGTACCAGATACGCAGTATTTT
CASSLLVGTSVPDTQYF
>TRBD2|many|TRBJ2-3|TRBV9
TGTGCCAGCAGCCCGCGAGTGGCGGGAGGGAAGACAGATACGCAGTATTTT
CASSPRVAGGKTDTQYF
>NA|many|TRBJ1-2|TRBV28
TGTGCCAGCAGTTTAGCGCTAACTAAAGGGGGCTACACCTTC
CASSLALTKGGYTF
>TRBD1|NA|TRBJ2-7|TRBV28
TGTGCCAGCAGCTCAGGGGGCCAAGGCTACGAGCAGTACTTC
CASSSGGQGYEQYF
>TRBD2|many|TRBJ2-1|TRBV28
TGTGCCAGCAGCCCGGTAGCGGGAGACTTCTACAATGAGCAGTTCTTC
CASSPVAGDFYNEQFF
>TRBD1|many|TRBJ1-3|TRBV7-3
TGTGCCAGCAGCATTTCAGGGGGGCATGGAAACACCATATATTTT
CASSISGGHGNTIYF
>NA|NA|TRBJ2-1|TRBV5-1
TGCGCCAGCAGCTTGGCCCGGCAGTTATACAATGAGCAGTTCTTC
CASSLARQLYNEQFF
>NA|NA|TRBJ2-3|TRBV11-2
TGTGCCAGCAGCTTAGGGGTTAGCGGAACAGATACGCAGTATTTT
CASSLGVSGTDTQYF
>TRBD1|NA|TRBJ2-2|TRBV27
TGTGCCAGCAGTTTATACCGCAGGGGGCAGACCGGGGAGCTGTTTTTT
CASSLYRRGQTGELFF
>NA|many|TRBJ2-1|TRBV2
TGTGCCAGCAGTGGCCTCGCGGGGAGGCTTAGGGATGAGCAGTTCTTC
CASSGLAGRLRDEQFF
>TRBD1|NA|TRBJ1-1|TRBV20-1
TGCAGTGCTCGACAATCGACAGGGGCTTGGGAAGCTTTCTTT
CSARQSTGAWEAFF
>TRBD2|many|TRBJ2-7|TRBV20-1
TGCAGTGCTACCACTAGCGGGAGTGTCTACGAGCAGTACTTC
CSATTSGSVYEQYF
>NA|NA|TRBJ2-3|TRBV7-3
TGTGCCAGCAGCTCGCGACGGACTAGCACAGATACGCAGTATTTT
CASSSRRTSTDTQYF
>NA|NA|TRBJ2-5|TRBV2
TGTGCCAGCACAGGGGAGGAGACCCAGTACTTC
CASTGEETQYF
>TRBD1|NA|TRBJ2-7|TRBV29-1
TGCAGCGTTGAAGACCGAGTGGGACAGGGGGCCTCCTACGAGCAGTACTTC
CSVEDRVGQGASYEQYF
>NA|few|TRBJ2-7|TRBV4-1
TGCGCCAGCAGCCAAGTTGGCGGGTTCACCTACGAGCAGTACTTC
CASSQVGGFTYEQYF
>TRBD1|once|TRBJ1-2|TRBV6-5
TGTGCCAGCAGTTTCCAGGGACAGGGCATTGGCCACACCTTC
CASSFQGQGIGHTF
>TRBD2|few|TRBJ2-1|TRBV19
TGTGCCAGTAGTACACTAGCGAGCGCCCCGAATGAGCAGTTCTTC
CASSTLASAPNEQFF
>NA|many|TRBJ2-3|TRBV6-6
TGTGCCAGCAGTTACTCGGGACGGTACACAGATACGCAGTATTTT
CASSYSGRYTDTQYF
>NA|NA|TRBJ1-5|TRBV27
TGTGCCAGCAGTTTATATGGCAGAAGTCAGCCCCAGCATTTT
CASSLYGRSQPQHF
>NA|many|TRBJ1-4|TRBV3-1
TGTGCCAGCAGTCAAGGATTGACGGTCGAAAAACTGTTTTTT
CASSQGLTVEKLFF
>NA|NA|TRBJ2-7|TRBV30
TGTGCCTGGAGTAGTCTAGGCTACGAGCAGTACTTC
CAWSSLGYEQYF
>TRBD1|NA|TRBJ1-2|TRBV28
TGTGCCAGCAGTTTCCCCAGGGGGCTCCGGAACTATGGCTACACCTTC
CASSFPRGLRNYGYTF
>TRBD1|many|TRBJ2-5|TRBV5-4
TGTGCCAGCAGCTCCGGGACAGGCCTCCAAGAGACCCAGTACTTC
CASSSGTGLQETQYF
>NA|many|TRBJ1-1|TRBV20-1
TGCAGTGCTAGACGAGGGGTCAGGCCAATGAACACTGAAGCTTTCTTT
CSARRGVRPMNTEAFF
>NA|few|TRBJ2-1|TRBV30
TGTGCCTGGAGGACCGGCAATGAGCAGTTCTTC
CAWRTGNEQFF
>NA|NA|TRBJ2-4|TRBV7-9
TGTGCCAGCAGCTTGAACGAGGCAGGGGCTAAGTACTTC
CASSLNEAGAKYF
>TRBD1|NA|TRBJ2-2|TRBV7-6
TGTGCCAGCAGCGGGATCAGGGGGCGCGACACCGGGGAGCTGTTGTTT
CASSGIRGRDTGELLF
>NA|few|TRBJ2-3|TRBV30
TGTGCCTGGAGGGACTCGGGCCCCAACACAGATACGCAGTATTTT
CAWRDSGPNTDTQYF
>NA|NA|TRBJ2-7|TRBV6-1
TGTGCCAGCAGTCTATACCCTGCGGCAGTCGAGCAGTACTTC
CASSLYPAAVEQYF
>NA|many|TRBJ2-1|TRBV27
TGTGCCAGCAGTTTGATCGGGGGCCGGTTTGCTTACAATGAGCAGTTCTTC
CASSLIGGRFAYNEQFF